These T cell receptor beta chains were read from a single sample in a study of tumor-infiltrating lymphocytes in localized non-small cell lung cancer. Produced via immunoSEQ multiplex PCR; TCRdb's table is partial and in-frame only. The sample records 13,000 or so clones, around 79% being singletons. Sequences were obtained from lung tumor tissue. The receptors originated from a human donor with non-small cell lung cancer. Each CDR3 is given with its conserved first and last residue. D genes are given only for firm matches. Rows may omit the clone size; those that give it use once, few, many or a size class.

d_call	v_call	clone_size	j_call	cdr3_aa	cdr3_nt
NA	TRBV18	NA	TRBJ2-2	CASSPRGNTGELFF	TGTGCCAGCTCACCACGCGGGAACACCGGGGAGCTGTTTTTT
NA	TRBV4-3	once	TRBJ2-1	CASSQAESAQQFF	TGCGCCAGCAGCCAAGCAGAGTCAGCCCAGCAGTTCTTC
NA	TRBV14	NA	TRBJ1-1	CASSQDDGAVRRWTEAFF	TGTGCCAGCAGCCAAGACGACGGGGCAGTCCGGCGGTGGACTGAAGCTTTCTTT
TRBD1	TRBV6-4	NA	TRBJ2-7	CASSDSGQAYEQYF	TGTGCCAGCAGTGACTCAGGACAGGCCTACGAGCAGTACTTC
NA	TRBV28	NA	TRBJ1-6	CASSLAGWERSPLHF	TGTGCCAGCAGTTTAGCAGGCTGGGAACGATCACCCCTCCACTTT
TRBD1	TRBV13	NA	TRBJ2-7	CASTQRTGSYEQYF	TGTGCCAGCACTCAGAGGACAGGCTCCTACGAGCAGTACTTC
NA	TRBV27	NA	TRBJ1-1	CASSLEGRMTEAFF	TGTGCCAGCAGTTTAGAGGGGAGGATGACTGAAGCTTTCTTT
TRBD2	TRBV25-1	NA	TRBJ2-6	CASKAGGSSGANVLTF	TGTGCCAGCAAGGCGGGGGGGAGCTCTGGGGCCAACGTCCTGACTTTC
NA	TRBV19	NA	TRBJ2-1	CASSIMGEFFHEQFF	TGTGCCAGTAGTATAATGGGGGAGTTTTTCCATGAGCAGTTCTTC
NA	TRBV10-3	NA	TRBJ2-3	CAISELRDTQYF	TGTGCCATCAGTGAATTGAGGGATACGCAGTATTTT
NA	TRBV19	NA	TRBJ1-1	CASSIDPGRPEAFF	TGTGCCAGTAGTATAGATCCAGGACGCCCTGAAGCTTTCTTT
TRBD1	TRBV5-4	NA	TRBJ1-2	CASSRQGRYGYTF	TGTGCCAGCAGCCGACAGGGGCGGTATGGCTACACCTTC
NA	TRBV29-1	NA	TRBJ1-2	CSVESVWQGDYGYTF	TGCAGCGTTGAATCAGTGTGGCAGGGTGACTATGGCTACACCTTC
NA	TRBV27	NA	TRBJ1-2	CASSLNRRGIYGYTF	TGTGCCAGCAGTCTCAACCGCAGGGGAATCTATGGCTACACCTTC
NA	TRBV2	NA	TRBJ2-5	CASSAGPGAQYF	TGTGCCAGCAGTGCCGGGCCAGGGGCCCAGTACTTC
NA	TRBV28	NA	TRBJ2-2	CASSLSVAGELFF	TGTGCCAGCAGTTTGAGTGTAGCCGGGGAGCTGTTTTTT
TRBD1	TRBV5-6	NA	TRBJ1-5	CASSPTGGNQPQHF	TGTGCCAGCAGCCCGACAGGGGGCAATCAGCCCCAGCATTTT
TRBD2	TRBV7-9	NA	TRBJ2-5	CASSLALAGGPGETQYF	TGTGCCAGCAGCTTAGCACTAGCGGGAGGGCCGGGGGAGACCCAGTACTTC
NA	TRBV2	NA	TRBJ2-7	CASTLTSYEQYF	TGTGCCAGCACTCTCACGAGCTACGAGCAGTACTTC
NA	TRBV7-2	NA	TRBJ2-3	CASSSGSADTQYF	TGTGCCAGCAGCTCAGGAAGTGCAGATACGCAGTATTTT
NA	TRBV6-5	NA	TRBJ1-5	CASSYSGGNQPQHF	TGTGCCAGCAGTTACTCGGGCGGGAATCAGCCCCAGCATTTT
NA	TRBV4-3	NA	TRBJ2-3	CASSQRSIVPDTQYF	TGCGCCAGCAGCCAACGCAGTATAGTCCCAGATACGCAGTATTTT
NA	TRBV29-1	NA	TRBJ2-7	CSVEVTGITYEQYF	TGCAGCGTTGAAGTGACCGGGATTACCTACGAGCAGTACTTC
TRBD2	TRBV20-1	NA	TRBJ2-7	CSAGGGAGQYF	TGCAGTGCGGGGGGGGGTGCTGGGCAGTACTTC
NA	TRBV9	NA	TRBJ1-6	CASSVKGENSPLHF	TGTGCCAGCAGCGTAAAAGGGGAAAATTCACCCCTCCACTTT
NA	TRBV27	NA	TRBJ2-6	CASSPRSGANVLTF	TGTGCCAGCAGTCCAAGATCTGGGGCCAACGTCCTGACTTTC
NA	TRBV18	NA	TRBJ1-3	CASSPIRDISGNTIYF	TGTGCCAGCTCACCGATCCGGGACATCTCTGGAAACACCATATATTTT
NA	TRBV5-1	NA	TRBJ2-4	CASSSGPQGIQYF	TGCGCCAGCAGCTCGGGCCCCCAGGGCATTCAGTACTTC
TRBD1	TRBV7-9	NA	TRBJ1-1	CASSSKDRGRTEAFF	TGTGCCAGCAGCTCCAAGGACAGGGGAAGGACTGAAGCTTTCTTT
NA	TRBV6-1	NA	TRBJ1-5	CASSESGEFSNQPQHF	TGTGCCAGCAGTGAGTCCGGGGAGTTCAGCAATCAGCCCCAGCATTTT
NA	TRBV5-6	NA	TRBJ2-5	CASSFSGAQETQYF	TGTGCCAGCAGCTTCTCGGGGGCCCAAGAGACCCAGTACTTC
TRBD1	TRBV18	NA	TRBJ1-2	CASSLPGQGSYGYTF	TGTGCCAGCTCACTACCGGGACAGGGTTCCTATGGCTACACCTTC
NA	TRBV10-2	NA	TRBJ1-2	CASSERLSYGYTF	TGCGCCAGCAGTGAGCGTCTATCCTATGGCTACACCTTC
NA	TRBV5-5	NA	TRBJ1-4	CASSLAFQGGEKLFF	TGTGCCAGCAGTCTGGCGTTCCAGGGTGGTGAAAAACTGTTTTTT
NA	TRBV27	NA	TRBJ1-2	CASSLSNLSGGYTF	TGTGCCAGCAGTTTATCGAACCTAAGCGGCGGCTACACCTTC
NA	TRBV2	few	TRBJ1-5	CASRSGTANQPQHF	TGTGCCAGCAGGTCCGGGACGGCAAATCAGCCCCAGCATTTT
NA	TRBV14	NA	TRBJ1-1	CASSQGGNTEAFF	TGTGCCAGCAGCCAGGGGGGGAACACTGAAGCTTTCTTT
NA	TRBV11-2	NA	TRBJ1-2	CASSPRTGGYTF	TGTGCCAGCAGCCCACGGACGGGTGGCTACACCTTC
NA	TRBV2	NA	TRBJ2-7	CASSESRAAYEQYF	TGTGCCAGCAGTGAATCTAGGGCAGCCTACGAGCAGTACTTC
NA	TRBV9	NA	TRBJ1-2	CASSVGNGYGYTF	TGTGCCAGCAGCGTTGGGAACGGCTATGGCTACACCTTC
NA	TRBV5-3	NA	TRBJ2-1	CARHSDSLHNEQFF	TGTGCCAGACATTCGGACTCCCTCCACAATGAGCAGTTCTTC
NA	TRBV27	few	TRBJ2-7	CASSLGRTSYEQYF	TGTGCCAGCAGTTTGGGTAGAACCTCCTACGAGCAGTACTTC
NA	TRBV15	NA	TRBJ1-5	CATSTINRIKPQHF	TGTGCCACCAGCACAATAAACAGGATTAAGCCCCAGCATTTT
NA	TRBV19	NA	TRBJ1-2	CASSIGDPKKDGYTF	TGTGCCAGTAGTATCGGGGACCCTAAGAAAGATGGCTACACCTTC
TRBD2	TRBV19	NA	TRBJ2-1	CASSPKRLAGGHEQFF	TGTGCCAGTAGTCCCAAACGACTAGCGGGAGGCCATGAGCAGTTCTTC
NA	TRBV2	NA	TRBJ2-7	CASRPDLVSYEQYF	TGTGCCAGCAGGCCAGACTTGGTCTCCTACGAGCAGTACTTC
NA	TRBV6-1	NA	TRBJ1-5	CASSAPNQPQHF	TGTGCCAGCAGTGCCCCCAATCAGCCCCAGCATTTT
TRBD1	TRBV11-1	few	TRBJ2-3	CASSTRQGPTDTQYF	TGTGCCAGCAGCACCCGACAGGGGCCCACAGATACGCAGTATTTT
NA	TRBV6-6	NA	TRBJ2-7	CASSLSAYEQYF	TGTGCCAGCAGCCTCTCTGCCTACGAGCAGTACTTC
NA	TRBV2	NA	TRBJ1-1	CASKGGRVHLGAFF	TGTGCCAGCAAAGGAGGCAGGGTGCACTTAGGGGCTTTCTTT